Presented here are 5 T cell receptor beta chains from one specimen sequenced in a study of identical twins. TCRdb re-called the 5' RACE reads through MiXCR, storing one row per CDR3 protein. The sample consists of under 350,000 distinct CDR3 sequences, around 9.7% of them appearing once. Separately, the same data were catalogued under a study of yellow fever vaccine responses in identical twins.

Sequenced input: CD8+ T cells sorted from blood. Every receptor here comes from a woman aged 18 to 35 in good health.

This clonotype was seen a few times. V and J are TRBV27 and TRBJ2-1; the D call may be TRBD1 or TRBD2 (6 bases each). V lost 6 bases and J lost 5, with 14 bases in between. Per the germline V gene, CDR1 is MNHEY and CDR2 is SMNVEV (reference sequence). The CDR3 is made up of 14 amino acids. The chain's CDR3 is CASSRRGVHNEQFF. In nucleotides, the CDR3 is TGTGCCAGCAGCAGGAGGGGGGTACACAATGAGCAGTTCTTC.

This clonotype was detected a few times. V usage is TRBV6-1 and J usage is TRBJ1-1; TRBD1 might be the D (5 bases). The ends were cut back, 6 bases at V and 6 bases at J, with 14 bases in the middle. CDR3 length: 13 residues. Germline V gene lookup returns CDR1 MNHNS and CDR2 SASEGT. The CDR3 DNA sequence: TGTGCCAGCAGGCCGGGACTCAATCCTGAAGCTTTCTTT. Protein: CASRPGLNPEAFF.

This rearrangement joins TRBV29-1 to TRBJ2-3, with 11 bases identical to TRBD2. V shed 3 bases and J 1 base; nucleotides not matched to a gene: 6. This CDR3 contains 16 residues. CDR1 is SQVTM, CDR2 ANQGSEA, per germline. The CDR3 loop reads CSVEDTSGSGTDTQYF. The CDR3 region has the DNA TGCAGCGTTGAGGACACTAGCGGGAGCGGCACAGATACGCAGTATTTT.

The V and J genes are TRBV7-6 and TRBJ2-1, with 8 bases that match TRBD2. CDR3 length: 16 residues. V shed 1 base, J shed 4 bases, and the junction held 6 bases outside the gene matches. In germline, CDR1 is SGHVS, CDR2 FNYEAQ. Here the CDR3 reads CASSLEPGLGYNEQFF. In DNA, the CDR3 is TGTGCCAGCAGCTTAGAGCCGGGACTAGGTTACAATGAGCAGTTCTTC.

The chain links TRBV28 to TRBJ2-7; TRBD2 is a possible D gene (5 bases). This CDR3 spans 14 amino acids. Germline CDR1 MDHEN, CDR2 SYDVKM. With 4 bases removed from V and 3 bases from J, the gap between germline ends came to 13 bases. DNA of the CDR3: TGTGCCAGCAGTTCAAATCCGGGGATCTACGAGCAGTACTTC. Translating gives CASSSNPGIYEQYF. Drawing the rest from reference TRBV28 and TRBJ2-7, the complete variable domain is DVKVTQSSRYLVKRTGEKVFLECVQDMDHENMFWYRQDPGLGLRLIYFSYDVKMKEKGDIPEGYSVSREKKERFSLILESASTNQTSMYLCASSSNPGIYEQYFGPGTRLTVT.